Presented here are 26 T cell receptor beta chains from one specimen sequenced in a study of Tregs in tolerant kidney transplant recipients. Method: immunoSEQ multiplex PCR; TCRdb's copy keeps in-frame clones and lacks some. Here the sample spans some 240,000 clones, about 80% being singletons. Specimen: CD4+ T cells from blood. Receptors were obtained from a human donor in good health.

As for this clone: One end of the junction fails to match germline, which may point to a read error. This sequence joins TRBV18 and TRBJ1-4; D is perhaps TRBD1 (5 bases). Germline V CDR1 and CDR2: KGHSH, LQKENI. The CDR3 consists of 13 residues. The CDR3 is CAISQGAKEKLFF. In DNA, the CDR3 is TGTGCCATCTCACAAGGGGCTAAGGAAAAACTGTTTTTT.

This chain joins TRBV2 and TRBJ2-5, with a weak D call TRBD1 (6 bases). From germline, CDR1 is SNHLY and CDR2 FYNNEI. The CDR3 covers 13 residues. Trimming removed 4 bases at V and 2 bases at J, with 8 bases between. CDR3 residues: CASSADSQETQYF. For the CDR3, the DNA is TGTGCCAGCAGTGCGGACAGTCAAGAGACCCAGTACTTC.

This chain links TRBV9 with TRBJ2-1, with TRBD2 matching 12 bases. CDR1 and CDR2 (germline): SGDLS, YYNGEE. This CDR3 is 15 amino acids long. Losses at the gene ends were 3 bases for V and 8 bases for J; bases not matched to a gene: 6. As DNA, the CDR3 is TGTGCCAGCAGCGATCCTAGCGGGGGGGATCATGAGCAGTTCTTC. Amino acids: CASSDPSGGDHEQFF.

The chain links TRBV7-8 to TRBJ1-2; 10 bases fit TRBD1. The CDR3 runs to 18 residues. Trimming removed 5 bases from V and 8 bases from J; junction bases left unmatched: 20. Germline CDR1 SGHVS, CDR2 FQNEAQ. CDR3 coding DNA: TGTGCCAGCAGCCGACCGAGGGGACAGGGGACGTCACGGGACGGCTACACCTTC. This sequence encodes CASSRPRGQGTSRDGYTF.

V and J are TRBV5-1 and TRBJ2-5; TRBD2 might be the D (6 bases). Per germline, CDR1 SGHRS and CDR2 YFSETQ. The CDR3 length is 16 residues. Deletions cut 4 bases from V and 2 bases from J, with 18 bases between. CDR3 nucleotide sequence: TGCGCCAGCAGCATGGTTACCGGACTACCGCAAGAGACCCAGTACTTC. Amino acids: CASSMVTGLPQETQYF.

This chain links TRBV7-6 with TRBJ1-2; 8 bases line up with TRBD1. V trimming: 2 bases; J trimming: 8 bases; junction bases outside the gene matches: 10. CDR1 SGHVS and CDR2 FNYEAQ come from the germline V gene. This CDR3 comprises 15 residues. The CDR3 sequence is CASSLRGTGTIGYTF. CDR3 bases: TGTGCCAGCAGCTTAAGGGGGACAGGAACTATCGGCTACACCTTC.

The rearrangement uses TRBV7-2 and TRBJ2-7, with D unclear. The CDR3 has 13 amino acids. Germline V gene sequence: CDR1 SGHTA, CDR2 FQGNSA. Trimming left V 2 bases short and J 4 bases short, with 9 bases between. CDR3 sequence reads: CASSLLLSYEQYF. As DNA, the CDR3 is TGTGCCAGCAGCTTATTACTATCTTACGAGCAGTACTTC.

In this sample, this clone turned up once. The chain joins TRBV11-2 to TRBJ2-3; TRBD2 matches at 8 bases. J was trimmed by 4 bases and V by 5 bases; bases with no gene match: 8. The CDR3 covers 15 residues. Germline V gives CDR1 SGHAT, CDR2 FQNNGV. As DNA, the CDR3 is TGTGCCAGCAGCCGGACCCGGGGGGGTTCAGATACGCAGTATTTT. Translation gives CASSRTRGGSDTQYF.

The chain couples TRBV21-1 to TRBJ1-2; the table's D call, TRBD1, has no DNA check behind it. TRBV21-1 is given as a pseudogene. The CDR3 has 13 residues. Here the CDR3 reads CASGTGATYGYTF. The CDR3 DNA reads as TGTGCCAGCGGTACAGGGGCAACCTATGGCTACACCTTC.

The chain couples TRBV6-5 to TRBJ2-7; D is perhaps TRBD1 or TRBD2 (5 bases each). The germline CDR1 and CDR2 sequences are MNHEY and SVGAGI. The V gene lost 2 bases and the J gene lost 7 bases, with 15 bases spanning the gap. The CDR3 has 14 residues. Written as DNA, the CDR3 is TGTGCCAGCAGTTACAAGGGGACCTCCTTGGAGCAGTACTTC. This encodes CASSYKGTSLEQYF.

The J gene is TRBJ1-2, the V gene TRBV5-4; D may be TRBD1 (6 bases). CDR3 length: 15 amino acids. Per the germline V gene, CDR1 is SGHNT and CDR2 is YYREEE (reference sequence). The V end lost 0 bases, the J end lost 6 bases, and 15 bases lay between the germline ends. The CDR3 DNA sequence: TGTGCCAGCAGCTTGGGAGGGCCCCCAGGGGATGGCTACACCTTC. Its protein is CASSLGGPPGDGYTF.

This clone showed up just a few times. The chain couples TRBV18 to TRBJ2-7, with TRBD2 matching 9 bases. The ends lost 2 bases at V and 7 bases at J; junction bases unmatched: 12. The CDR3 is 16 amino acids. CDR1 KGHSH and CDR2 LQKENI come from the germline V gene. In nucleotides, the CDR3 is TGTGCCAGCTCACCATTGGAGGCGGGAGGGCAGAGAGAGCAGTACTTC. Translated, it gives CASSPLEAGGQREQYF.

The chain links TRBV9 to TRBJ2-5; D gene ambiguous. This CDR3 contains 14 residues. The V gene's germline CDR1 is SGDLS and CDR2 YYNGEE. The V and J ends lost 0 bases and 7 bases respectively, with 13 bases between them. In nucleotides, the CDR3 is TGTGCCAGCAGCGTAGTGCCGGAAGGACGGACCCAGTACTTC. Its translation: CASSVVPEGRTQYF.

This clone was seen only once. The chain couples TRBV6-1 to TRBJ1-2, with TRBD1 as a possible D gene (6 bases). V was cut by 6 bases and J by 7 bases, with 15 bases left in between. This CDR3 has 13 residues. The germline V gene has CDR1 MNHNS and CDR2 SASEGT. The CDR3 protein is CASSGNREGGYTF. DNA of the CDR3: TGTGCCAGCAGCGGGAACAGGGAAGGTGGCTACACCTTC.

The chain is built from TRBV7-2 and TRBJ2-5; possibly TRBD1 or TRBD2 for D (5 bases each). Germline V gives CDR1 SGHTA, CDR2 FQGNSA. The CDR3 is 14 residues long. V lost 4 bases, J lost 4 bases, and 13 bases lay in between. The CDR3 nucleotides read TGTGCCAGCAGCTCAGGGACCACCCGAGAGACCCAGTACTTC. Protein sequence: CASSSGTTRETQYF.

This chain uses TRBV27 with TRBJ1-4; D not resolved. In germline, CDR1 is MNHEY, CDR2 SMNVEV (reference sequence). V lost 2 bases, J lost 0 bases, and 10 bases lay in between. The CDR3 runs 16 residues. In nucleotides, the CDR3 is TGTGCCAGCAGTTTACGTGCCCGACCAACTAATGAAAAACTGTTTTTT. It codes for CASSLRARPTNEKLFF.

The gene calls are TRBV21-1 and TRBJ2-7; the table assigns TRBD1, which was not confirmed against the DNA. TRBV21-1 is a recognized pseudogene. CDR3 length: 17 residues. CDR3 in amino acids: CASSKVLRDRTNYEQYF. CDR3 DNA sequence: TGTGCCAGCAGCAAAGTCCTGCGGGACAGGACAAACTACGAGCAGTACTTC.

The rearrangement uses TRBV11-3 and TRBJ2-7, with 12 bases that match TRBD2. V lost 4 bases, J lost 5 bases, and 6 bases stayed unmatched. Looked up from germline, CDR1 is SGHNT and CDR2 is YENEEA. The CDR3 extends over 15 amino acids. The CDR3 bases are TGTGCCAGCAGCTCCGGGCTAGCGGGAGGGAACGAGCAGTACTTC. It yields the protein CASSSGLAGGNEQYF.

This rearrangement joins TRBV7-9 to TRBJ1-5, with D unclear. V lost 8 bases and J lost 1, with 15 bases in between. The CDR3 extends over 15 amino acids. Germline V lookup: CDR1 SEHNR, CDR2 FQNEAQ (reference sequence). The CDR3 loop is CASSVGGKSNQPQHF. The CDR3 coding sequence is TGTGCCAGCTCCGTGGGAGGGAAGAGCAATCAGCCCCAGCATTTT.

V usage is TRBV19 and J usage is TRBJ2-1; 9 nucleotides agree with TRBD2. Per the germline V gene, CDR1 is LNHDA and CDR2 is SQIVND (reference sequence). The CDR3 covers 17 residues. V trimming: 5 bases; J trimming: 0 bases; junction bases outside the gene matches: 8. In nucleotides, the CDR3 is TGTGCCAGTAGTCAACGCGGGGGGGGTAGCTCCTACAATGAGCAGTTCTTC. It translates to CASSQRGGGSSYNEQFF.

The gene calls are TRBV10-3 and TRBJ1-1; possibly TRBD1 for D (6 bases). Trimming took 6 bases from V and 1 from J, leaving 6 bases between them. The CDR3 length is 12 residues. Germline loops: CDR1 ENHRY, CDR2 SYGVKD. The CDR3 protein is CAIRQGNTEAFF. The CDR3 region has the DNA TGTGCCATCAGACAGGGGAACACTGAAGCTTTCTTT.

The rearrangement joins TRBV29-1 to TRBJ2-3; TRBD2 matches at 12 bases. CDR1 is SQVTM, CDR2 ANQGSEA, per germline. The CDR3 totals 15 residues. The CDR3: CNVERLAGGTDTQYF. CDR3 nucleotide sequence: TGCAACGTGGAGAGACTAGCGGGGGGCACAGATACGCAGTATTTT.

The chain carries TRBV18 and TRBJ2-1; TRBD2 aligns across 13 bases. The ends lost 2 bases at V and 8 bases at J; junction bases unmatched: 3. CDR1 is KGHSH, CDR2 LQKENI, per germline. This CDR3 region has 15 residues. DNA of the CDR3: TGTGCCAGCTCACCAACTAGCGGGGGGGCTGATGAGCAGTTCTTC. It specifies CASSPTSGGADEQFF.

The CDR3 nucleotides are TGTGCCAGCAGCCTACAGGGTTTGAATCGTAACTATGGCTACACCTTC. Its protein is CASSLQGLNRNYGYTF. This chain links TRBV11-2 with TRBJ1-2, with D possibly matching TRBD1 (6 bases). The CDR3 has 16 amino acids. The V end was cut by 5 bases, the J end by 1 base, with 17 bases between. Per the germline V gene, CDR1 is SGHAT and CDR2 is FQNNGV. Complete variable domain (other parts from reference TRBV11-2 and TRBJ1-2): EAGVAQSPRYKIIEKRQSVAFWCNPISGHATLYWYQQILGQGPKLLIQFQNNGVVDDSQLPKDRFSAERLKGVDSTLKIQPAKLEDSAVYLCASSLQGLNRNYGYTFGSGTRLTVV.

This clone showed up just once. The chain links TRBV27 to TRBJ2-4; no reliable D call. Between the trimmed V and J ends, which lost 1 base and 0 bases, there was a span of 10 bases. The CDR3 contains 16 residues. CDR1 and CDR2 from the germline V gene are MNHEY and SMNVEV (reference sequence). The CDR3 DNA reads TGTGCCAGCAGTTTATTGTCCAGAGAAGCCAAAAACATTCAGTACTTC. The encoded protein is CASSLLSREAKNIQYF.

This clone was detected once. This sequence joins TRBV5-4 and TRBJ1-4, with TRBD1 matching over 8 bases. The CDR3 sequence is 16 residues long. Germline V gene data show CDR1 as SGHNT and CDR2 as YYREEE (reference sequence). Losses at the gene ends were 4 bases for V and 4 bases for J; bases not matched to a gene: 9. For the CDR3, the DNA is TGTGCCAGCAGCGCGGCAGGGGGCTCGATTAATGAAAAACTGTTTTTT. It codes for CASSAAGGSINEKLFF.